This T cell receptor (beta chain) comes out of a study of identifying expanded T cells in peripheral blood. The method was immunoSEQ multiplex PCR; TCRdb's version includes in-frame clones alone and lacks a portion of them. The data show under 150,000 clones, with 75% to 90% seen just once and around 8.4% held by the top ten. Study-wide results and caveats: Differentially abundant clones: 0.95 to 1.5 between replicates, 15 to 17 at approximately 13 days, over 18 at four. Variance in clone template counts between approximately 2-week samples significantly increased with total template count across all healthy donors.

Of note for this clone: The antigen is undetermined.

What was sequenced was blood. This clonotype was sampled from a person aged 18 to 75 in good health.

The CDR3 sequence is CASSLDWRTINYGYTF. The CDR3 DNA follows: TGTGCCAGCAGCTTAGACTGGCGTACTATTAACTATGGCTACACCTTC. The chain recombines TRBV11-3 with TRBJ1-2, with D hard to call. V lost 0 bases and J 1 base, leaving 12 bases between the germline ends. The CDR3 consists of 16 residues. The germline CDR1 and CDR2 sequences are SGHNT and YENEEA.